This T cell receptor (beta chain) was identified during a study of vaccination effects on CD4 cells after COVID-19. Across the whole study: It was a median of 72 days after the second dose that post-vaccine samples were obtained.

V dropped 5 bases and J dropped 6 bases, with 14 bases sitting between them. This CDR3 has 13 residues. Looked up from germline, CDR1 is SGHRS and CDR2 is YFSETQ. Note on this clone: No antigen is known for it.

Some clones are missing from TCRdb's copy, which holds only in-frame ones; the method was immunoSEQ multiplex PCR. The sample holds tens of thousands of clones; 72% are singletons and the top ten take approximately 12%. Before sequencing took place, the ViraFEST assay used viral peptide pools to expand antigen-specific CD4+ T cells. Subsequent to a culture period of about ten days, CD4+ T cells were isolated. Participants were vaccinated with two doses of either the BNT162b2 or mRNA-1273 vaccine. Material: CD4+ T cells from PBMCs cultured with HCoV-229E spike peptides, obtained after COVID-19 vaccination. V gene TRBV5-1 combines with J gene TRBJ1-2; D gene ambiguous. The sequence derives from a human donor who received a COVID-19 vaccine. The CDR3 loop reads CASSYERVDGYTF. The CDR3, as DNA: TGCGCCAGCAGTTACGAAAGGGTGGATGGCTACACCTTC.